These 30 T cell receptor beta chains came from one sample sequenced in a study of identical twins. TCRdb used MiXCR to reprocess the 5' RACE reads, holding one entry per CDR3 protein. The sample includes about 530,000 distinct CDR3 sequences, about 22% seen only once; the top ten take approximately 0.52%. The same sample was also studied in work on yellow fever vaccine responses in identical twins.

Input material: CD4+ T cells sorted from blood. These receptors all come from a woman younger than 30 in good health.

This clonotype was counted once. The CDR3 is CASSLASSGGGPGNEQFF. Written as DNA, the CDR3 is TGTGCCAGCAGCTTAGCGTCTAGCGGGGGGGGTCCTGGCAATGAGCAGTTCTTC. The J gene is TRBJ2-1, the V gene TRBV11-1; 12 bases line up with TRBD2. CDR3 length: 18 residues. J lost 6 bases, V lost 0 bases, and 9 bases had no gene match. Germline V gives CDR1 SGHAT, CDR2 FQDESV (reference sequence).

This clonotype has at least ten counts. This chain connects TRBV4-1 to TRBJ2-2, with 11 bases aligning to TRBD2. The trim removed 1 base at V and 6 bases at J, leaving 7 bases unmatched. The CDR3 sequence is 17 residues long. Germline CDR1 MGHRA, CDR2 YSYEKL. CDR3 nucleotide sequence: TGCGCCAGCAGCCAAGTCGATCTGGGACTAGCGGCCGGGGAGCTGTTTTTT. Protein sequence: CASSQVDLGLAAGELFF.

This clonotype was counted a few times. The rearrangement joins TRBV6-5 to TRBJ2-1; 11 bases align to TRBD2. Germline V gene sequence: CDR1 MNHEY, CDR2 SVGAGI. CDR3 length equals 16 residues. The J segment lost 8 bases and the V segment lost 0 bases, leaving 6 bases of the junction unmatched. The DNA for the CDR3 is TGTGCCAGCAGTTACTCGGGACTAGCGGTGGATTATGAGCAGTTCTTC. Protein product: CASSYSGLAVDYEQFF.

This sequence joins TRBV10-3 and TRBJ2-7, with D perhaps TRBD1 or TRBD2 (5 bases each). V lost 6 bases, J lost 6 bases, and 15 bases lay in between. Germline V gene lookup returns CDR1 ENHRY and CDR2 SYGVKD. The CDR3 has 13 residues. The CDR3 DNA follows: TGTGCCATCAGGAGTGGGGGATCCGGCGAGCAGTACTTC. Residues: CAIRSGGSGEQYF.

The CDR3 loop reads CSAHRPGLNQPQHF. In DNA form, the CDR3 reads TGCAGTGCCCACCGGCCGGGCCTCAATCAGCCCCAGCATTTT. This chain connects TRBV20-1 to TRBJ1-5, with D unclear. In germline, CDR1 is DFQATT, CDR2 SNEGSKA (reference sequence). The CDR3 contains 14 residues. V shed 6 bases and J shed 3 bases, with 15 bases lying between them.

This sequence joins TRBV6-1 and TRBJ1-5, with a possible D match to TRBD1 (5 bases). V was trimmed by 5 bases and J by 0 bases, leaving 14 bases between them. Germline V gene sequence: CDR1 MNHNS, CDR2 SASEGT. The CDR3 sequence is 16 residues long. The CDR3 DNA reads TGTGCCAGCAGTCAGGGAGGGACCTATAGCAATCAGCCCCAGCATTTT. Protein product: CASSQGGTYSNQPQHF.

This clonotype was counted a few times. V gene TRBV15 combines with J gene TRBJ2-5; TRBD1 aligns across 9 bases. Unmatched junction bases numbered 4, after V lost 3 bases and J lost 5 bases. CDR3 size: 14 residues. Germline V lookup: CDR1 LNHNV, CDR2 YYDKDF (reference sequence). In DNA form, the CDR3 reads TGTGCCACCAGCAGGACAGGGGGTACGGAGACCCAGTACTTC. Residues: CATSRTGGTETQYF.

This clonotype was counted between two and nine times. The rearrangement links TRBV20-1 to TRBJ2-2; no definite D call. The germline gives CDR1 DFQATT, CDR2 SNEGSKA (reference sequence). V was shortened by 0 bases and J by 4 bases, with 9 bases between the two germline ends. This CDR3 has 14 amino acids. The DNA for the CDR3 is TGCAGTGCTAGAGATAACGGGCGCACCGGGGAGCTGTTTTTT. The encoded protein is CSARDNGRTGELFF.

The chain combines TRBV4-1 with TRBJ2-1, with D possibly called TRBD1 or TRBD2 (5 bases each). The CDR3 has 15 residues. V gave up 2 bases and J gave up 10 bases, with 18 bases separating them. Germline CDR1 reads MGHRA; CDR2 reads YSYEKL. In nucleotides, the CDR3 is TGCGCCAGCAGCCAAATTACCGGGACCCAAGGGGAGCAGTTCTTC. It encodes CASSQITGTQGEQFF.

The chain uses TRBV5-1 and TRBJ2-3, with 10 bases identical to TRBD2. Germline lookup yields CDR1 SGHRS and CDR2 YFSETQ. V was clipped by 0 bases and J by 4 bases; unmatched bases: 8. CDR3 length: 17 amino acids. The CDR3 DNA sequence: TGCGCCAGCAGCTTGGGCCTAGCGGGGGCCCAGGCAGATACGCAGTATTTT. This translates into CASSLGLAGAQADTQYF.

The rearrangement links TRBV4-1 to TRBJ1-2; D is undetermined. Trimming cost V 1 base and J 4 bases, with 10 bases left between them. The CDR3 length is 14 residues. CDR1 and CDR2 from the germline V gene are MGHRA and YSYEKL. Written as DNA, the CDR3 is TGCGCCAGCAGCCAAGGGGGATGGGGCTATGGCTACACCTTC. This encodes CASSQGGWGYGYTF.

This clonotype appeared a few times. V gene TRBV6-1 combines with J gene TRBJ1-5; D is perhaps TRBD1 (6 bases). CDR3 length: 13 residues. With 5 bases removed from V and 6 bases from J, the gap between germline ends came to 11 bases. Germline CDR1 is MNHNS and CDR2 is SASEGT. DNA for the CDR3: TGTGCCAGCAGTCCTACAGGGTTTCAGCCCCAGCATTTT. Translation: CASSPTGFQPQHF.

The chain recombines TRBV25-1 with TRBJ2-1; 7 bases fit TRBD2. The V and J ends lost 2 bases and 8 bases, in that order; junction bases with no gene match: 6. The CDR3 covers 14 residues. Germline-derived CDR1 and CDR2 are MGHDK and SYGVNS. CDR3 protein: CASSEVGGVDEQFF. The CDR3 nucleotides read TGTGCCAGCAGTGAAGTGGGGGGGGTCGATGAGCAGTTCTTC.

This clonotype was picked up a small number of times. This rearrangement joins TRBV12-3 or TRBV12-4 to TRBJ1-2; D unresolved. The CDR3 is made up of 14 amino acids. The V end lost 1 base, the J end lost 6 bases, and 12 bases lay between the germline ends. CDR3 residues: CASSLESMVNGYTF. The CDR3 DNA follows: TGTGCCAGCAGTTTAGAGTCAATGGTAAATGGCTACACCTTC.

The chain is built from TRBV5-1 and TRBJ2-3; no clear D. Trimming removed 0 bases at V and 0 bases at J, with 5 bases between. This CDR3 region has 14 residues. Germline V gives CDR1 SGHRS, CDR2 YFSETQ. The chain's CDR3 is CASSLALSTDTQYF. The CDR3 bases are TGCGCCAGCAGCTTGGCCCTAAGCACAGATACGCAGTATTTT.

The sample holds a few counts of this clonotype. This rearrangement joins TRBV6-1 to TRBJ2-5, with D possibly matching TRBD2 (5 bases). Trimming cost V 7 bases and J 1 base, with 13 bases left between them. Germline lookup yields CDR1 MNHNS and CDR2 SASEGT. The CDR3 is 14 residues long. The CDR3 DNA sequence: TGTGCCAGCACGGAGAGCGGATTCCAAGAGACCCAGTACTTC. Its protein is CASTESGFQETQYF.

The chain carries TRBV21-1 and TRBJ2-6; the table's D call TRBD2 went unverified against the DNA. TRBV21-1 has pseudogene status. CDR3 length: 17 amino acids. This CDR3 is CASSMGLGNSGANVLTF. The CDR3 DNA reads TGTGCCAGCAGCATGGGACTAGGGAACTCTGGGGCCAACGTCCTGACTTTC.

This chain uses TRBV2 with TRBJ2-3; D is unresolved. Trimming cost V 8 bases and J 2 bases, with 14 bases left between them. The CDR3 is made up of 14 amino acids. CDR1 and CDR2 from the germline V gene are SNHLY and FYNNEI. The CDR3 region is CASGVAGLTDTQYF. CDR3 in DNA: TGTGCCAGCGGGGTAGCAGGTCTCACAGATACGCAGTATTTT.

The genes are TRBV5-1 and TRBJ2-3, with D possibly TRBD2 on 6 matching bases. This CDR3 has 16 residues. Germline V gives CDR1 SGHRS, CDR2 YFSETQ. V lost 4 bases to trimming and J lost 0 bases, with 15 bases between them. The CDR3 is CASSPSAGTSTDTQYF. The CDR3 DNA reads as TGCGCCAGCAGCCCCTCTGCGGGGACTAGCACAGATACGCAGTATTTT. Looking up the rest from reference TRBV5-1 and TRBJ2-3 gives the full variable domain: KAGVTQTPRYLIKTRGQQVTLSCSPISGHRSVSWYQQTPGQGLQFLFEYFSETQRNKGNFPGRFSGRQFSNSRSEMNVSTLELGDSALYLCASSPSAGTSTDTQYFGPGTRLTVL.

The V gene is TRBV12-3 or TRBV12-4, the J gene TRBJ2-7; a weak D match, TRBD1 (6 bases). The CDR3 covers 16 residues. Between the trimmed V and J ends, which lost 4 bases and 3 bases, there was a span of 19 bases. The CDR3 DNA is TGTGCCAGCAGTTCACAGGGATTCTCTCTATTCTACGAGCAGTACTTC. This sequence encodes CASSSQGFSLFYEQYF.

V and J are TRBV5-1 and TRBJ2-6; perhaps TRBD1 as D (5 bases). Trimming cost V 4 bases and J 0 bases, with 14 bases left between them. Germline lookup yields CDR1 SGHRS and CDR2 YFSETQ. This CDR3 contains 17 residues. CDR3 nucleotide sequence: TGCGCCAGCAGCCCAATGGGGCAGAGCTCTGGGGCCAACGTCCTGACTTTC. It codes for CASSPMGQSSGANVLTF.

This sequence joins TRBV6-5 and TRBJ2-3; D assignment may be TRBD1 or TRBD2 (5 bases each). V was trimmed by 2 bases and J by 1 base, leaving 10 bases between them. This CDR3 has 15 amino acids. Germline V gene data show CDR1 as MNHEY and CDR2 as SVGAGI. This CDR3 reads CASSYRGRGTDTQYF. The CDR3 nucleotides are TGTGCCAGCAGTTACCGGGGCCGGGGCACAGATACGCAGTATTTT.

CDR3 nucleotide sequence: TGTGCCAGCAGCCCAACTAGCGGGAGTATGTATGAGCAGTTCTTC. It is translated as CASSPTSGSMYEQFF. J is TRBJ2-1 and V is TRBV7-3, with 11 positions matching TRBD2. This CDR3 has 15 amino acids. Germline assignment: CDR1 SGHTA and CDR2 FQGTGA. J lost 8 bases, V lost 5 bases, and 8 bases had no gene match.

This clonotype was seen only a few times. The CDR3: CASSLRGTRGGRYQETQYF. The CDR3 coding sequence is TGTGCCAGCAGCTTAAGGGGCACAAGGGGTGGCCGGTACCAAGAGACCCAGTACTTC. The chain recombines TRBV11-2 with TRBJ2-5; D possibly corresponds to TRBD1 (5 bases). V was shortened by 2 bases and J by 0 bases, with 22 bases between the two germline ends. The CDR3 loop spans 19 amino acids. Germline V CDR1 and CDR2: SGHAT, FQNNGV.

This chain links TRBV19 with TRBJ2-7, with 13 bases lining up with TRBD2. Trimming took 5 bases from V and 4 from J; bases not matched to a gene: 5. Germline CDR1 reads LNHDA; CDR2 reads SQIVND (reference sequence). The CDR3 spans 15 residues. The CDR3 reads CASSVGTSGKYEQYF. The CDR3 coding sequence is TGTGCCAGTAGTGTCGGGACTAGCGGGAAATACGAGCAGTACTTC.

The chain employs TRBV11-2 and TRBJ2-4, with D possibly matching TRBD2 (5 bases). V dropped 1 base and J dropped 8 bases, with 15 bases sitting between them. The germline gives CDR1 SGHAT, CDR2 FQNNGV. This CDR3 is 15 amino acids long. CDR3 coding DNA: TGTGCCAGCAGCTTAGCCCCCCTCCCCGGGGACATTCAGTACTTC. Its protein is CASSLAPLPGDIQYF.

This clonotype was seen a few times. V gene TRBV5-1 combines with J gene TRBJ1-2, with 9 bases aligning to TRBD1. The CDR3 is 13 residues long. The V segment lost 4 bases and the J segment 8 bases; nucleotides outside the gene matches: 6. CDR1 and CDR2 from the germline V gene are SGHRS and YFSETQ. The CDR3 loop is CASSPQGARGYTF. Written as DNA, the CDR3 is TGCGCCAGCAGCCCACAGGGGGCGCGCGGCTACACCTTC.

The CDR3 here is CASSPPGSTYNEQFF. The CDR3, as DNA: TGTGCCAGCAGCCCCCCCGGGTCAACCTACAATGAGCAGTTCTTC. The V call is TRBV7-9, the J call TRBJ2-1; no definite D call. The germline gives CDR1 SEHNR, CDR2 FQNEAQ (reference sequence). This CDR3 region has 15 residues. V was clipped by 5 bases and J by 2 bases, with 13 bases between them.

This clonotype was detected many times. The chain has TRBV5-1 and TRBJ1-1; D call uncertain. CDR1 and CDR2 (germline): SGHRS, YFSETQ. CDR3 length: 15 residues. The V end was cut by 0 bases, the J end by 2 bases, with 11 bases between. CDR3 region: CASSLAPAGNTEAFF. CDR3 bases: TGCGCCAGCAGCTTGGCCCCCGCAGGAAACACTGAAGCTTTCTTT.

This clonotype has only one observation. V gene TRBV5-1 combines with J gene TRBJ1-1; D remains ambiguous. Trimming stripped 5 bases from V and 0 bases from J, with 11 bases between. This CDR3 comprises 14 residues. Germline CDR1 is SGHRS and CDR2 is YFSETQ. CDR3 nucleotide sequence: TGCGCCAGCAGGATAGGATATATGAACACTGAAGCTTTCTTT. It translates to CASRIGYMNTEAFF.